These T cell receptor beta chains were read from a single sample in a study of OX40 agonist ivuxolimab in advanced cancers. Clones were read by immunoSEQ multiplex PCR, and TCRdb kept only the in-frame ones, dropping some. Here the sample spans fewer than 90,000 clones, roughly 88% being singletons. The sample was CD4+ or CD8+ T cells sorted from blood, taken in a trial of the OX40 agonist ivuxolimab. These TCRs come from an adult with an advanced solid tumor such as melanoma, head and neck, liver or kidney cancer. Both conserved end residues are part of each CDR3. The D gene is left open where the match is weak. Not every row has a clone size; where given, it reads once, few, many or a size class.

v_call	j_call	d_call	clone_size	cdr3_nt	cdr3_aa
TRBV7-2	TRBJ2-3	TRBD2	.	TGTGCCAGCAGCTTAGGCCTAGCGGGAGATACGCAGTATTTT	CASSLGLAGDTQYF
TRBV7-6	TRBJ1-3	.	.	TGTGCCAGCAGCTCTCGCATGGGGCAGGCTGGAAACACCATATATTTT	CASSSRMGQAGNTIYF
TRBV4-3	TRBJ2-3	TRBD1	.	TGCGCCAGCAGCCGGGGGACAGGGCTAACAGATACGCAGTATTTT	CASSRGTGLTDTQYF
TRBV7-9	TRBJ2-5	.	.	TGTGCCAGCAGCTTAGTCAGTTTTAGCACACAGACCCAGTACTTC	CASSLVSFSTQTQYF
TRBV7-2	TRBJ2-1	TRBD2	.	TGTGCCAGCAGCCGGACTAGCGGGAGCTCCTACAATGAGCAGTTCTTC	CASSRTSGSSYNEQFF
TRBV6-5	TRBJ2-1	TRBD2	.	TGTGCCAGCAGTTCCCGACTAGCGGGAATTTACAATGAGCAGTTCTTC	CASSSRLAGIYNEQFF
TRBV14	TRBJ2-1	TRBD1	.	TGTGCCAGCAGCCAAGAAGGGCGAGGCGGGGGACAGGGGTTCGATGAGCAGTTCTTC	CASSQEGRGGGQGFDEQFF
TRBV5-6	TRBJ1-5	.	.	TGTGCCAGCAGCTCCCTGCGGGGTCCCGGCAATCAGCCCCAGCATTTT	CASSSLRGPGNQPQHF
TRBV27	TRBJ1-2	.	.	TGTGCCAGCAGCTCTACGAGCTATGGCTACACCTTC	CASSSTSYGYTF
TRBV7-2	TRBJ2-3	.	once	TGTGCCAGCAGCTACAAACGGGATCCCTCGGATACGCAGTATTTT	CASSYKRDPSDTQYF
TRBV28	TRBJ2-7	TRBD1	.	TGTGCCAGCCAAGTCCCGGGACAGGGGGGGGAGCAGTACTTC	CASQVPGQGGEQYF
TRBV29-1	TRBJ2-5	.	.	TGCAGCGTTGAGGGGGACGGTCAAGAGACCCAGTACTTC	CSVEGDGQETQYF
TRBV19	TRBJ2-3	.	.	TGTGCCAGCCGACCGGGATTGGGAGATACGCAGTATTTT	CASRPGLGDTQYF
TRBV11-2	TRBJ2-5	.	.	TGTGCCAGCAGCAGGGGGGGAGACAAGACCCAGTACTTC	CASSRGGDKTQYF
TRBV30	TRBJ1-5	.	.	TGTGCCTGGAGTCGCCGATGGGATGGCAATCAGCCCCAGCATTTT	CAWSRRWDGNQPQHF
TRBV28	TRBJ2-3	TRBD1	.	TGTGCCAGCAGTTTCCGCACAGGGGGGCGCACAGATACGCAGTATTTT	CASSFRTGGRTDTQYF
TRBV28	TRBJ2-3	.	once	TGTGCCAGCAGTCTAGAATTGCATACGCAGTATTTT	CASSLELHTQYF
TRBV7-8	TRBJ2-1	TRBD2	.	TGTGCCAGCAGCCCTCACGCGGGACTAGGAAACTTCTTC	CASSPHAGLGNFF
TRBV5-6	TRBJ2-7	.	.	TGTGCCAGCAGCCCCTCGAGGGGACTCCTCTACGAGCAGTACTTC	CASSPSRGLLYEQYF
TRBV4-3	TRBJ2-7	.	.	TGCGCCAGCAGCCAAGATAGTCCGGCCGCCCATTCCTACGAGCAGTACTTC	CASSQDSPAAHSYEQYF
TRBV9	TRBJ2-3	.	.	TGTGCCAGCAGCGTAGTGGCAGGAGGAGATACGCAGTATTTT	CASSVVAGGDTQYF
TRBV5-1	TRBJ2-5	TRBD1	once	TGCGCCAGCAGCCTGGACAGGGGGAGGGAGACCCAGTACTTC	CASSLDRGRETQYF
TRBV7-2	TRBJ1-2	TRBD1	.	TGTGCCAGCAGCCCGCGACAGGGAGCAAGATATGGCTACACCTTC	CASSPRQGARYGYTF
TRBV15	TRBJ1-5	.	once	TGTGCCACCAGCAGAGGGACGGGGGACGGTCAGCCCCAGCATTTT	CATSRGTGDGQPQHF
TRBV30	TRBJ2-1	TRBD2	.	TGTGCCTGGGGACTAGCGGTCTACAATGAGCAGTTCTTC	CAWGLAVYNEQFF
TRBV9	TRBJ2-5	.	.	TGTGCCAGCAGCGTTATCCCTTCGGAGACCCAGTACTTC	CASSVIPSETQYF
TRBV6-5	TRBJ2-3	.	once	TGTGCCAGCAAGATGGGAGCAGATACGCAGTATTTT	CASKMGADTQYF
TRBV5-1	TRBJ2-3	TRBD2	.	TGCGCCAGCACCCTACTAGCGGGAGGCTCCGATACGCAGTATTTT	CASTLLAGGSDTQYF
TRBV15	TRBJ2-5	.	.	TGTGCCACCAGCAGAGGGAGGGGGCGGGAGACCCAGTACTTC	CATSRGRGRETQYF
TRBV28	TRBJ1-2	.	.	TGTGCCAGCAGTTTGGAGGGGAATGGCTACACCTTC	CASSLEGNGYTF
TRBV25-1	TRBJ2-3	.	.	TGTGCCAGCAGTGAGACCCTCGCGGGTGGGGATACGCAGTATTTT	CASSETLAGGDTQYF
TRBV28	TRBJ2-7	.	once	TGTGCCAGCAGTACAAATTCGAGGGAGTATCCCTACGAGCAGTACTTC	CASSTNSREYPYEQYF
TRBV18	TRBJ2-7	.	few	TGTGCCAGCTCGCGGGACACGTCCTACGAGCAGTACTTC	CASSRDTSYEQYF
TRBV6-1	TRBJ2-1	.	.	TGTGCCAGCAGTGACCATACACTAAGCAGTAGTGAGCAGTTCTTC	CASSDHTLSSSEQFF
TRBV6-5	TRBJ1-5	.	.	TGTGCCAGCAGTTACTCGGGGGGGAACGGTCAGCCCCAGCATTTT	CASSYSGGNGQPQHF
TRBV6-5	TRBJ2-7	.	.	TGTGCCAGCAGTAGGACGATGGTTAACGAGCAGTACTTC	CASSRTMVNEQYF
TRBV4-2	TRBJ2-2	.	.	TGTGCCAGCAGCCAAGAGGTGACTATTGCCGGGGAGCTGTTTTTT	CASSQEVTIAGELFF
TRBV7-3	TRBJ2-1	.	.	TGTGCCAGCAGCTTGGGGGCGGGACCAAACAATGAGCAGTTCTTC	CASSLGAGPNNEQFF
TRBV7-8	TRBJ1-2	TRBD1	once	TGTGCCAGCAGCCCCAGCCAGGGGGCCGGCTATGGCTACACCTTC	CASSPSQGAGYGYTF
TRBV10-3	TRBJ2-3	.	.	TGTGCCATCAGTGGACCCGGGGGTAAGCGGACCTCGGGCACAGATACGCAGTATTTT	CAISGPGGKRTSGTDTQYF
TRBV27	TRBJ1-5	TRBD1	.	TGTGCCAGCAGTTCGGACAGGGATCAGCCCCAGCATTTT	CASSSDRDQPQHF
TRBV6-1	TRBJ1-4	TRBD1	.	TGTGCCAGCAGGGACAGGGGGACAACTAATGAAAAACTGTTTTTT	CASRDRGTTNEKLFF
TRBV6-1	TRBJ2-1	.	.	TGTGCCAGCAGTGAACGGACTGGCTACAATGAGCAGTTCTTC	CASSERTGYNEQFF
TRBV18	TRBJ2-5	.	.	TGTGCCAGCTCACCAGGGGGGAAGGAGACCCAGTACTTC	CASSPGGKETQYF
TRBV7-9	TRBJ2-3	.	.	TGTGCCAGCAGCCTAGCGTCCCCCACAGATACGCAGTATTTT	CASSLASPTDTQYF
TRBV7-9	TRBJ1-2	.	few	TGTGCCAGCAGCTTCTCAGGGAATGGCTACACCTTC	CASSFSGNGYTF
TRBV27	TRBJ1-2	TRBD1	.	TGTGCCATCGGGACAGGGGGGTTGGGCTACACCTTC	CAIGTGGLGYTF
TRBV28	TRBJ1-5	.	.	TGTGCCAGCAGTTTTGGTGGGGGCGGGCAGCCCCAGCATTTT	CASSFGGGGQPQHF
TRBV7-3	TRBJ1-3	TRBD1	.	TGTGCCAGCAGCCTTACAGGGGGGTTGGCAAACACCATATATTTT	CASSLTGGLANTIYF
TRBV9	TRBJ2-2	.	.	TGTGCCAGCAGCGTAACACCCGCGAACACCGGGGAGCTGTTTTTT	CASSVTPANTGELFF
TRBV7-9	TRBJ2-5	.	.	TGTGCCAGCAGCTTAAGGGTCGGGAGCCAAGAGACCCAGTACTTC	CASSLRVGSQETQYF
TRBV4-3	TRBJ2-2	.	.	TGCGCCAGCAGCCCTTTCACCGGGGAGCTGTTTTTT	CASSPFTGELFF
TRBV15	TRBJ1-2	.	.	TGTGCCACCAGCAGAGGGGGCTCGTACACCTTC	CATSRGGSYTF
TRBV7-2	TRBJ2-3	.	.	TGTGCCAGCAGCCCAGGGACACTTTCGACAGATACGCAGTATTTT	CASSPGTLSTDTQYF
TRBV11-1	TRBJ2-3	.	.	TGTGCCAGCATTCTCACGGGAGCTGATACGCAGTATTTT	CASILTGADTQYF
TRBV7-6	TRBJ2-3	.	.	TGTGCCAGCAGCTTAGTTGTGGGGACAGATACGCAGTATTTT	CASSLVVGTDTQYF
TRBV19	TRBJ2-4	.	.	TGTGCCAGTAGTGGACAGTTCCTAGCCAAAAACATTCAGTACTTC	CASSGQFLAKNIQYF
TRBV7-2	TRBJ2-1	TRBD2	.	TGTGCCAGCAGCCAAACTAGCGGGAGGGGTGGGAATGAGCAGTTCTTC	CASSQTSGRGGNEQFF
TRBV5-1	TRBJ2-3	TRBD1	.	TGCGCCAGCAGCTTACGGGACAGGGGACGAGATACGCAGTATTTT	CASSLRDRGRDTQYF
TRBV28	TRBJ2-1	.	.	TGTGCCACATGGAGAGGGGCCCGTAACCTTCAATACAATGAGCAGTTCTTC	CATWRGARNLQYNEQFF